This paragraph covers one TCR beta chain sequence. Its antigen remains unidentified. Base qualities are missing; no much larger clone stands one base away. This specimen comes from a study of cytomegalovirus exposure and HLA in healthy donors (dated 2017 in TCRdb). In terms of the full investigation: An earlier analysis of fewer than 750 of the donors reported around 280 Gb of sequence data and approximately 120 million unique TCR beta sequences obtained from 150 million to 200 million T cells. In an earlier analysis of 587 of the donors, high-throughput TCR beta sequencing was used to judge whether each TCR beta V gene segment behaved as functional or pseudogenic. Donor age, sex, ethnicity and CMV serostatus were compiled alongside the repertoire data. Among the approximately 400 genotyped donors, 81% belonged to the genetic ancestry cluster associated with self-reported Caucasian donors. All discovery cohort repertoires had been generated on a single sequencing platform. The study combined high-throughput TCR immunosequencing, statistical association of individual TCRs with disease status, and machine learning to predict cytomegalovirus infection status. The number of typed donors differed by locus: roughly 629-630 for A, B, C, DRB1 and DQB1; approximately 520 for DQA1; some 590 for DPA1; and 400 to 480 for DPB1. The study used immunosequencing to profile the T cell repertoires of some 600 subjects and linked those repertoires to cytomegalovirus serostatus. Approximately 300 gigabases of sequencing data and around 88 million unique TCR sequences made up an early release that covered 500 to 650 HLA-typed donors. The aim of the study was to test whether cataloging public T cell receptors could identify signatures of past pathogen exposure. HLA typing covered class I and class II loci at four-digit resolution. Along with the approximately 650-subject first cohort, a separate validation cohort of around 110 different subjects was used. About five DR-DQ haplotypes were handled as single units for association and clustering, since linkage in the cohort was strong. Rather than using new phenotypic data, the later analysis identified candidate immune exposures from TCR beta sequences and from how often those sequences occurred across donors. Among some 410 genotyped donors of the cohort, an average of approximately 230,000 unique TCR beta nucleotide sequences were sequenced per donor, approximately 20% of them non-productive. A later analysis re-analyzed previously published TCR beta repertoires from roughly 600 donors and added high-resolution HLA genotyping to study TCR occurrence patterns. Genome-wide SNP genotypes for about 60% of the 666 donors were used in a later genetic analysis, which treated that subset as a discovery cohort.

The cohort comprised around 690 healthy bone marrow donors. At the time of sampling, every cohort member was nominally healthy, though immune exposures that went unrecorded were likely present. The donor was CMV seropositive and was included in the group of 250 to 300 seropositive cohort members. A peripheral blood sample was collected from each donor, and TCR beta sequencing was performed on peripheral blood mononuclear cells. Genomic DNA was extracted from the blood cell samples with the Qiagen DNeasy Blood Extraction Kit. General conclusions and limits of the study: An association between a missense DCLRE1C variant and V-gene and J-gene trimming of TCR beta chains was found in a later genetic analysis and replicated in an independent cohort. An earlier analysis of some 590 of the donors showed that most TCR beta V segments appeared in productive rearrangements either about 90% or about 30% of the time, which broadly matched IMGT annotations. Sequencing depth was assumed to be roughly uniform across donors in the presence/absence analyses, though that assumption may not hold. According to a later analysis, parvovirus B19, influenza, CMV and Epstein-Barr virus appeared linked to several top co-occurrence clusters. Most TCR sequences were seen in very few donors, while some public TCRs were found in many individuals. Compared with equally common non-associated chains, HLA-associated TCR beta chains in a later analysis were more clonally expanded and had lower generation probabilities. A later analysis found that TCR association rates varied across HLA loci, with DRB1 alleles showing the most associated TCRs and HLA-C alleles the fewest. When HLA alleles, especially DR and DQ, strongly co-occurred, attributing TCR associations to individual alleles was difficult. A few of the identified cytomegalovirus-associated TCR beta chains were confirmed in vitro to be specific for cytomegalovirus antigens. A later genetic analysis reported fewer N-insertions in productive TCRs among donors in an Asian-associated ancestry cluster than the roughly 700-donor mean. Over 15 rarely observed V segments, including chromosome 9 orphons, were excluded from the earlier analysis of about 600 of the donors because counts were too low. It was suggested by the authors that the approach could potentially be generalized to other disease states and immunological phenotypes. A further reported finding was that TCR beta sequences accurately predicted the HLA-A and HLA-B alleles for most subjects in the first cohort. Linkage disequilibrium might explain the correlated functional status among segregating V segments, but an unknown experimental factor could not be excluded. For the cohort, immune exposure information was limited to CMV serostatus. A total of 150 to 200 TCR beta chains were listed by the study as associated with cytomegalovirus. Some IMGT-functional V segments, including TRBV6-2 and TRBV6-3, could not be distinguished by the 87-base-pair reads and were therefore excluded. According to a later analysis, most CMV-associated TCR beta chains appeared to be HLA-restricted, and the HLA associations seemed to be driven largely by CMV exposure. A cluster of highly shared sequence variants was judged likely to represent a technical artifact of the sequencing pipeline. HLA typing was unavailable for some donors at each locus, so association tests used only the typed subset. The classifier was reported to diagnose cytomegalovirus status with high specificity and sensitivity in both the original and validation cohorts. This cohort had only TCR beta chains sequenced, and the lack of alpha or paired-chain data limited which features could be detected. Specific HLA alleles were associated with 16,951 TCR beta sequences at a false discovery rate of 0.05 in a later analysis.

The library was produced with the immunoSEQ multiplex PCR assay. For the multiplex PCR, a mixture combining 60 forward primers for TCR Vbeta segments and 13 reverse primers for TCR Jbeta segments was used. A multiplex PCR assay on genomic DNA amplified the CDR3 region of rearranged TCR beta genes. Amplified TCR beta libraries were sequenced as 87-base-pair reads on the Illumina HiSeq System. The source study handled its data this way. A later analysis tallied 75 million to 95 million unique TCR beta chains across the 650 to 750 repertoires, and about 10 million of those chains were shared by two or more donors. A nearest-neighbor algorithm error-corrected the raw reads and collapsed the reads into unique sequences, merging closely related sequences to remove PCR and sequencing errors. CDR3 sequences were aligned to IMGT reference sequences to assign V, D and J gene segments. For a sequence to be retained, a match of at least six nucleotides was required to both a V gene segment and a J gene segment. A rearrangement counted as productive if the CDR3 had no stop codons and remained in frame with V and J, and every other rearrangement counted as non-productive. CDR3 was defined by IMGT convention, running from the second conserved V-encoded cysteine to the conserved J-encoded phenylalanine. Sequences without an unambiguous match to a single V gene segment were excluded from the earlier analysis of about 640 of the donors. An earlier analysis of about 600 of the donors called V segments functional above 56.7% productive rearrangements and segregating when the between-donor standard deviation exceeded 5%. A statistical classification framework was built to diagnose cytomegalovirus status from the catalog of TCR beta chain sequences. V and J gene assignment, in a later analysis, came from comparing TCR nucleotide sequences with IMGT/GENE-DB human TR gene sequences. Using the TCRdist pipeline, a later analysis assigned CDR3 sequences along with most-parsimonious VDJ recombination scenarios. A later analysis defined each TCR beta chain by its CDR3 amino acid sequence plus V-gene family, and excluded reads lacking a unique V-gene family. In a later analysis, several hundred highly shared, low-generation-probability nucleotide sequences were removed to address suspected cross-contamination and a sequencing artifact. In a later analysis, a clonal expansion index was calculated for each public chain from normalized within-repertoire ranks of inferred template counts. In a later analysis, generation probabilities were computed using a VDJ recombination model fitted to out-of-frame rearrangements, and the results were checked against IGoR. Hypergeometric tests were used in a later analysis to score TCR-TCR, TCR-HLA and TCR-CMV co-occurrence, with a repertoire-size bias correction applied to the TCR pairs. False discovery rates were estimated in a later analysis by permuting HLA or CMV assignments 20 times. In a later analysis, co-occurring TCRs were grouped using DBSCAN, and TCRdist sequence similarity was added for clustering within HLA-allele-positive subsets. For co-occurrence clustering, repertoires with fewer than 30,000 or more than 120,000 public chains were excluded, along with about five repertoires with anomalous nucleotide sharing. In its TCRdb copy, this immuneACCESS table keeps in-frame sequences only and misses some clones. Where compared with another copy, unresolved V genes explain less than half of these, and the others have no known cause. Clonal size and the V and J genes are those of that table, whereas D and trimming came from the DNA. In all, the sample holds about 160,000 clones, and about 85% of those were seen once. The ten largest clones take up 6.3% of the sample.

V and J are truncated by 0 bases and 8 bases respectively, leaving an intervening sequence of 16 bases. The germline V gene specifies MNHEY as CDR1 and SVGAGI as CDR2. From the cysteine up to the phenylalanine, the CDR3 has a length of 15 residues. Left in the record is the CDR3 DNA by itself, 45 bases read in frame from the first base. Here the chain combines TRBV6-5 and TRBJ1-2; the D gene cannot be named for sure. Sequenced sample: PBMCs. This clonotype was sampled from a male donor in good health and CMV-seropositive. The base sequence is TGTGCCAGCAGTTACTCGAGAAACGCTCCCTTCGGCTACACCTTC. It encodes CASSYSRNAPFGYTF.